This T cell receptor (beta chain) was profiled in a study of cytomegalovirus exposure and HLA in healthy donors. The wider study: Earlier, about 180 million T cells were analyzed, and approximately 110 million unique TCR beta sequences were found among them.

All donors participated as healthy donors of bone marrow. These donors counted as nominally healthy when sampled, but unrecorded immune exposures were likely. The PCR contained 60 Vbeta and 13 Jbeta primers. TCRdb keeps only in-frame clones here, not all; method: immunoSEQ multiplex PCR. Of some 190,000 clones in the sample, 75% to 90% were seen once. Points from the study as a whole: According to a later analysis, donors in an Asian-associated ancestry cluster reportedly had fewer N-insertions than the roughly 640-donor mean.

The ends were cut back, 4 bases at V and 6 bases at J, with 3 bases in the middle. The CDR3 runs 11 residues. The V gene's germline CDR1 is MNHEY and CDR2 SVGAGI. On this clone itself: Its antigen is as yet unknown.

The sample comprised PBMCs. The TCR sequence derives from a girl between 5 and 17 years old in good health and CMV-seropositive. The chain has TRBV6-5 and TRBJ2-2; D gene ambiguous. CDR3 protein: CASSSSGELFF. The CDR3 nucleotides read TGTGCCAGCAGTTCGTCCGGGGAGCTGTTTTTT.